A selection of T cell receptor beta chains follows, all from one sample in a study of human T cells and chemical hapten exposure. TCRdb independently ran MiXCR on the RACE reads; one entry per CDR3 protein. The sample includes 100,000 or so distinct CDR3 sequences, 10% to 13% seen only once; the top ten take less than 2.5%. Sequencing was performed on whole blood, taken in connection with sensitization to the hapten diphenylcyclopropenone (DPC). The receptors derive from a man between 35 and 55 years old with alopecia areata. Some clones in this sample may be carry-over from other donors' samples. CDR3s include the opening cysteine and the closing phenylalanine or tryptophan. The D gene is left open where the match is weak. Clone size is stated in some rows and not others, as once, few, many or a class when expanded.

>TRBJ1-2|TRBV27|TRBD1|many
CASSPAYRGRGYGYTF
TGTGCCAGCAGTCCGGCCTACAGGGGGCGAGGCTATGGCTACACCTTC
>TRBJ2-6|TRBV5-1|.|many
CASRGRGGGANVLTF
TGCGCCAGCAGGGGTAGGGGCGGCGGGGCCAACGTCCTGACTTTC
>TRBJ2-1|TRBV7-9|.|few
CASSSIVGERPYNEQFF
TGTGCCAGCAGCTCCATTGTTGGGGAGAGGCCCTACAATGAGCAGTTCTTC
>TRBJ1-2|TRBV19|.|.
CASSSDRAANYGYTF
TGTGCCAGTAGTTCTGACAGAGCGGCCAACTATGGCTACACCTTC
>TRBJ2-6|TRBV30|.|many
CAWTPGANVLTF
TGTGCCTGGACACCTGGGGCCAACGTCCTGACTTTC
>TRBJ2-7|TRBV12-3/TRBV12-4|.|.
CASSRPPDSYEQYF
TGTGCCAGCAGTCGGCCCCCGGATTCCTACGAGCAGTACTTC
>TRBJ1-1|TRBV4-1|.|.
CASSLSETEAFF
TGCGCCAGCAGCCTTTCCGAAACTGAAGCTTTCTTT
>TRBJ1-2|TRBV30|TRBD1|few
CAWGTGSNYGYTF
TGTGCCTGGGGGACAGGGTCTAACTATGGCTACACCTTC
>TRBJ1-6|TRBV20-1|.|few
CSARGRPNSPLHF
TGCAGTGCTAGGGGCCGGCCTAATTCACCCCTCCACTTT
>TRBJ1-4|TRBV7-8|TRBD1|many
CASSLEVGTGSDFGEKLFF
TGTGCCAGCAGCTTAGAGGTCGGGACAGGGAGTGACTTCGGTGAAAAACTGTTTTTT
>TRBJ2-1|TRBV20-1|TRBD1|.
CSARDTGQAKDNEQFF
TGCAGTGCTAGAGATACGGGACAGGCTAAAGACAATGAGCAGTTCTTC
>TRBJ2-4|TRBV29-1|TRBD2|few
CSVDLGREGRGNIQYF
TGCAGCGTTGATCTGGGGCGGGAGGGCCGAGGTAACATTCAGTACTTC